These T cell receptor beta chains were read from a single sample in a study of blood T cell repertoires in COVID-19. Some clones are missing from TCRdb's copy, which holds only in-frame ones; the method was immunoSEQ multiplex PCR. The data contain about 38,000 clones, 85% to 95% of them singletons. The specimen sequenced was peripheral blood. The receptors were sampled from a human donor with active COVID-19. The donor label of this sample is uncertain. Both conserved end residues are part of each CDR3. The order of the fields is clone size, J gene, D gene, V gene, CDR3 DNA, CDR3 protein. D genes are given only for firm matches. For some rows the clone size is stated as once, few or many, or as a class when expanded; others skip it.

>.|TRBJ2-3|TRBD2|TRBV7-9
TGTGCCAGCAGCTTAGACAGCGGGGGCCACACAGATACGCAGTATTTT
CASSLDSGGHTDTQYF
>.|TRBJ2-7|.|TRBV6-5
TGTGCCAGCCGCCCAGCGTTAGGCGAGCAGTACTTC
CASRPALGEQYF
>.|TRBJ1-2|.|TRBV29-1
TGCAGCGTTGAAACAGGATCGTATGGCTACACCTTC
CSVETGSYGYTF
>.|TRBJ2-1|TRBD2|TRBV5-6
TGTGCCAGCAGCCCTGGGACGGGGGGACTCAATGAGCAGTTCTTC
CASSPGTGGLNEQFF
>.|TRBJ2-7|.|TRBV6-2/TRBV6-3
TGTGCCAGCAGTCACGCCCAGCAAGGGGGTTACGAGCAGTACTTC
CASSHAQQGGYEQYF
>.|TRBJ1-1|.|TRBV5-1
TGCGCCAGCAGCTTACAGGGATTAGAAGCTTTCTTT
CASSLQGLEAFF
>once|TRBJ2-7|.|TRBV6-6
TGTGCCAGCACCGTAGACAGTACCTACGAGCAGTACTTC
CASTVDSTYEQYF
>.|TRBJ2-1|.|TRBV12-3/TRBV12-4
TGTGCCAGCAGTTTAGGGGCGGGTCGGGAGCAGTTCTTC
CASSLGAGREQFF
>.|TRBJ1-5|.|TRBV6-6
TGTGCCAGCAGTTACATGGAGAGCAATCAGCCCCAGCATTTT
CASSYMESNQPQHF
>.|TRBJ2-7|.|TRBV15
TGTGCCACCAGCCTAGACGGACAAATCATCTCCTACGAGCAGTACTTC
CATSLDGQIISYEQYF
>medium-sized|TRBJ1-2|.|TRBV14
TGTGCCAGCAGCCAGGGGACAAGCTACTATGGCTACACCTTC
CASSQGTSYYGYTF
>.|TRBJ1-1|TRBD1|TRBV29-1
TGCAGCGTTGGCAGGGGGCGCAGGGACACTGAAGCTTTCTTT
CSVGRGRRDTEAFF
>.|TRBJ2-1|.|TRBV5-4
TGTGCCAGCGGCCTTCCCTTCTCCTACAATGAGCAGTTCTTC
CASGLPFSYNEQFF
>.|TRBJ1-4|TRBD1|TRBV5-1
TGCGCCAGCAGCGGACAGGGGGCGACTAATGAAAAACTGTTTTTT
CASSGQGATNEKLFF
>.|TRBJ2-5|TRBD2|TRBV9
TGTGCCAGCAGCGCCGGGACTAGCGGGAGTCTTATCCAAGAGACCCAGTACTTC
CASSAGTSGSLIQETQYF
>.|TRBJ2-5|TRBD1|TRBV25-1
TGTGCCAGCAGTGACCACGGACAGGGCCAAGAGACCCAGTACTTC
CASSDHGQGQETQYF
>.|TRBJ2-3|TRBD1|TRBV12-3/TRBV12-4
TGTGCCAGCAGCCGACAGGGCCGAGATACGCAGTATTTT
CASSRQGRDTQYF
>.|TRBJ1-1|TRBD1|TRBV20-1
TGCAGTGCTAGTCGATCGGACAGGGGGGCAGCTTTCTTT
CSASRSDRGAAFF
>.|TRBJ1-4|.|TRBV4-3
TGCGCCAGCAGCCAAGTTGGTAGGGGTTCTAATGAAAAACTGTTTTTT
CASSQVGRGSNEKLFF
>once|TRBJ1-5|.|TRBV5-1
TGCGCCAGCAGCCCCGACGGGGGTAGGCAGCCCCAGCATTTT
CASSPDGGRQPQHF